A selection of T cell receptor beta chains follows, all from one sample in a study of PD-L1 blockade in urothelial cancer. TCRdb's copy holds only in-frame clones and misses some; the assay was immunoSEQ multiplex PCR. Seen here are about 110,000 clones, approximately 90% observed once, and the top ten hold less than 4.5%. This specimen was PBMCs, taken around atezolizumab (anti-PD-L1) treatment. The receptors derive from a man aged 55 to 70 with urothelial cancer. The CDR3 runs from the conserved cysteine through the conserved F or W. Fields, in order: J gene, D gene, clone size, V gene, CDR3 DNA, CDR3 protein. The D gene is left open where the match is weak. The size field is filled for only some rows; it gives once, few, many or a size class.

>TRBJ2-1|TRBD2|.|TRBV2
TGTGCCAGCAGTGAAGTTCGGACTAGCGGGGAGTACAATGAGCAGTTCTTC
CASSEVRTSGEYNEQFF
>TRBJ2-5|TRBD2|once|TRBV30
TGTGCCTGGCGACTAGCGGGGGGAACAGGGACCCAGTACTTC
CAWRLAGGTGTQYF
>TRBJ2-1|.|.|TRBV7-2
TGTGCCAGCAGCTTAGTGAGGGACAATGAGCAGTTCTTC
CASSLVRDNEQFF
>TRBJ1-2|.|.|TRBV7-2
TGTGCCAGCAGCTTAGAGCTGGGGGCTTACTATGGCTACACCTTC
CASSLELGAYYGYTF
>TRBJ1-1|.|.|TRBV5-1
TGCGCCAGCAGCTTGGGGGCAGGGCGTAACACTGAAGCTTTCTTT
CASSLGAGRNTEAFF
>TRBJ1-1|.|.|TRBV30
TGTGCCTGGAGTGGACTGGGCTGGAGGGAGATTGAAGCTTTCTTT
CAWSGLGWREIEAFF
>TRBJ1-1|.|.|TRBV6-5
TGTGCCAGCAGGCGGCAGGGCGTGGGCACTGAAGCTTTCTTT
CASRRQGVGTEAFF
>TRBJ1-1|.|.|TRBV27
TGTGCCAGCAGTAGACACGGGGGAGGTACTGAAGCTTTCTTT
CASSRHGGGTEAFF
>TRBJ1-1|.|once|TRBV4-3
TGCGCCAGCAGCCAGGGGTTCGGGGGGACTGAAGCTTTCTTT
CASSQGFGGTEAFF
>TRBJ2-3|TRBD2|.|TRBV7-8
TGTGCCAGCAGCTTAGTCCCCGGACTAGCGGGGGGGGACACAGATACGCAGTATTTT
CASSLVPGLAGGDTDTQYF
>TRBJ1-2|.|.|TRBV28
TGTGCCAGCCATTTAGGACGATCTTCCAGGGAAGGGGGTGGCTACACCTTC
CASHLGRSSREGGGYTF
>TRBJ1-2|.|.|TRBV6-4
TGTGCCAGCAGTGACTCGTATCGCAGGGGCCTCTATGGCTACACCTTC
CASSDSYRRGLYGYTF
>TRBJ2-2|.|.|TRBV25-1
TGTGCCAGCAGTGGCATGCCTGGGACATCGAACACCGGGGAGCTGTTTTTT
CASSGMPGTSNTGELFF
>TRBJ2-5|.|.|TRBV10-1
TGCGCCAGCAGTGGGGGTTTGGGACAGGGCATCCCCGGGGCGGGAGGGCCGATAGAGACCCAGTACTTC
CASSGGLGQGIPGAGGPIETQYF
>TRBJ2-2|TRBD2|.|TRBV4-2
TGTGCCAGCAGCCAAGGGACTAGCGGGATGTCTCGGAGCGGGGAGCTGTTTTTT
CASSQGTSGMSRSGELFF
>TRBJ2-1|.|.|TRBV28
TGTGCCAGCAGTTTAGTGGGGAGAGGGGAGCAGTTCTTC
CASSLVGRGEQFF
>TRBJ2-5|.|.|TRBV6-5
TGTGCCAGCGCAGCCGGAGGCCACCAAGAGACCCAGTACTTC
CASAAGGHQETQYF
>TRBJ1-1|.|.|TRBV28
TGTGCCAGCAAAATCACCACCGGACACTCAGGAGGGACTGAAGCTTTCTTT
CASKITTGHSGGTEAFF
>TRBJ1-2|.|.|TRBV19
TGTGCCAGTAGTATAGACGCCTCCCTACAGGGAGACTATGGCTACACCTTC
CASSIDASLQGDYGYTF
>TRBJ2-5|.|.|TRBV7-9
TGTGCCAGCAGCTTATCAGCGGGCAACATACAAGAGACCCAGTACTTC
CASSLSAGNIQETQYF
>TRBJ2-2|TRBD1|.|TRBV9
TGTGCCAGCAGCGTAGAGGACAGGGCTGGGGAGCTGTTTTTT
CASSVEDRAGELFF
>TRBJ1-2|.|once|TRBV19
TGTGCCAGTAGTGACGGATCATCGGGCAGGGGCAATGGCTACACCTTC
CASSDGSSGRGNGYTF
>TRBJ2-5|.|.|TRBV28
TGTGCCAGTGCGGGGCAGACTAAACCCAGGACCCAGTACTTC
CASAGQTKPRTQYF
>TRBJ1-1|TRBD1|.|TRBV18
TGTGCCAGCTCAGCGGGACAGGCGAGCACTGAAGCTTTCTTT
CASSAGQASTEAFF
>TRBJ2-1|TRBD2|.|TRBV4-2
TGTGCCAGCAGCCAAGATGGGGTGGGAGGGCCCTCTTCCCATGAGCAGTTCTTC
CASSQDGVGGPSSHEQFF
>TRBJ2-1|TRBD2|.|TRBV9
TGTGCCAGCAGCTCAGGAGGGACTAGAGGGAATGAGCAGTTCTTC
CASSSGGTRGNEQFF
>TRBJ2-1|TRBD2|.|TRBV7-3
TGTGCCAGCAGCTTCGGGACTAGCGGGGTGAATGAGCAGTTCTTC
CASSFGTSGVNEQFF
>TRBJ2-3|TRBD2|.|TRBV9
TGTGCCAGCAGCGTAGAACTAGCGGGGTCTGCTACGCAGTATTTT
CASSVELAGSATQYF
>TRBJ1-5|.|.|TRBV5-5
TGTGCCAGCAGCCGACAGACCAATCAGCCCCAGCATTTT
CASSRQTNQPQHF
>TRBJ2-1|TRBD2|.|TRBV9
TGTGCCAGCAGCCGTACTAGCGGGGTCCTGCTCAATGAGCAGTTCTTC
CASSRTSGVLLNEQFF
>TRBJ2-1|.|.|TRBV11-3
TGTGCCAGCAGCTTAGCTCTCTCCTACAATGAGCAGTTCTTC
CASSLALSYNEQFF
>TRBJ1-3|.|.|TRBV19
TGTGCCAGTAGTTCCGGGGGGCGCTCTGGAAACACCATATATTTT
CASSSGGRSGNTIYF
>TRBJ2-7|.|.|TRBV5-4
TGTGCCAGCAGCTCCCCAGCCACAGGGACGTGGGACGAGCAGTACTTC
CASSSPATGTWDEQYF
>TRBJ1-5|TRBD1|.|TRBV4-1
TGCGCCAGCAGCCAAGGGACAGGGAGGAGTCAGCCCCAGCATTTT
CASSQGTGRSQPQHF
>TRBJ2-3|.|.|TRBV7-2
TGTGCCAGCAGCTTCTACGAGCCTACGCGAGATACGCAGTATTTT
CASSFYEPTRDTQYF
>TRBJ1-2|TRBD1|.|TRBV15
TGTGCCACCAGCACTGGAGGGGGCGCCGACTATGGCTACACCTTC
CATSTGGGADYGYTF
>TRBJ2-3|.|.|TRBV20-1
TGCAGTGTTCAGAGCACAGATACGCAGTATTTT
CSVQSTDTQYF
>TRBJ1-1|.|.|TRBV9
TGTGCCAGCAGCGTGTCGGGGAGGGACACTGAAGCTTTCTTT
CASSVSGRDTEAFF
>TRBJ1-1|.|.|TRBV21-1
TGTGCCAGCCTGGGACAGGGTGAAGCTTTCTTT
CASLGQGEAFF
>TRBJ2-1|TRBD2|.|TRBV27
TGTGCCAGCAGTTGCCCCTCCGTAGCGGGAGGAACAGATATAAACAATGAGCAGTTCTTC
CASSCPSVAGGTDINNEQFF
>TRBJ2-3|TRBD1|.|TRBV11-3
TGTGCCAGCAGCTTCGGGACAGGGTCAAGAGGAGATACGCAGTATTTT
CASSFGTGSRGDTQYF
>TRBJ1-6|TRBD1|.|TRBV30
TGTGCCTGGTCCGGGACAGGGTATAATTCACCCCTCCACTTT
CAWSGTGYNSPLHF
>TRBJ2-3|TRBD1|.|TRBV2
TGTGCCAGCGGTGGACAGGGGACAGATACGCAGTATTTT
CASGGQGTDTQYF